The sequence of this TCR beta chain was determined in a study of cytomegalovirus exposure and HLA in healthy donors. As for the study in general: The 666 first-cohort repertoires shared a platform with the 130 or so validation repertoires, as reported in a later analysis. Study results and caveats: The classifier, whose performance was assessed in both the original and validation cohorts, reportedly diagnosed cytomegalovirus status with high specificity and sensitivity.

Trimming shortened V by 2 bases and J by 1 base, and 18 bases separated the two germline ends. CDR1 SGHTA and CDR2 FQGNSA come from the germline V gene. The CDR3 has 17 amino acids. Only in-frame clones appear in the TCRdb table, and some are missing; sequencing was by immunoSEQ multiplex PCR. The profile covers 350,000 or so clones, with 86% appearing a single time and around 0.84% taken by the ten largest. A note on this clone: The antigen remains undetermined.

Sequencing used PBMCs. V usage is TRBV7-2 and J usage is TRBJ2-7, with D perhaps matching TRBD2 (6 bases). This TCR came from a woman between 18 and 29 years old in good health and CMV-seronegative. CDR3 in DNA: TGTGCCAGCAGCTTAACGGCAGGGCAAGGAGGGTCCTACGAGCAGTACTTC. Amino acids: CASSLTAGQGGSYEQYF.